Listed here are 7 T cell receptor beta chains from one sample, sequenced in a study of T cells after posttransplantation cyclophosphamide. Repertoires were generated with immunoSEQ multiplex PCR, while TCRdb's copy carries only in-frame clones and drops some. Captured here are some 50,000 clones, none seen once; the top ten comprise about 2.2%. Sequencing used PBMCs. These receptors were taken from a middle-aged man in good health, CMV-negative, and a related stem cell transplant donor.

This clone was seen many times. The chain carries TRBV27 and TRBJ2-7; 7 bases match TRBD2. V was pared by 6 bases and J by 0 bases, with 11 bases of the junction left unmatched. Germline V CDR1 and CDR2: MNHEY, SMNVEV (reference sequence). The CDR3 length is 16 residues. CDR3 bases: TGTGCCAGCAGAGCTACCTACACGGGGGGCTCCTACGAGCAGTACTTC. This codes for CASRATYTGGSYEQYF.

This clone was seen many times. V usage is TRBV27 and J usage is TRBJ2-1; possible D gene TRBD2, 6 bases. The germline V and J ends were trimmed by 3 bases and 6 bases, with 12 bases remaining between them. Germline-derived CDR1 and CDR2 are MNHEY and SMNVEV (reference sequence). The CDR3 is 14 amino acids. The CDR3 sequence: CASSFTSQVNEQFF. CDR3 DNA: TGTGCCAGCAGTTTTACTAGCCAAGTCAATGAGCAGTTCTTC.

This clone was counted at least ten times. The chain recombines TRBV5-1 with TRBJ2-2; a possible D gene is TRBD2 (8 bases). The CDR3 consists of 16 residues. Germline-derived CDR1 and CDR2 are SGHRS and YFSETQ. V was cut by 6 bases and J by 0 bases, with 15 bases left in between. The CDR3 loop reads CASTPGGTANTGELFF. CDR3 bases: TGCGCCAGCACCCCGGGGGGGACAGCGAACACCGGGGAGCTGTTTTTT.

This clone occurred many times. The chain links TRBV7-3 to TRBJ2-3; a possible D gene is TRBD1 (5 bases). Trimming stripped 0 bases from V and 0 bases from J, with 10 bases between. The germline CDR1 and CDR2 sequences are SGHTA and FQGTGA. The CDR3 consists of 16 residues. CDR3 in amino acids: CASSLTGAASTDTQYF. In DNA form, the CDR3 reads TGTGCCAGCAGCTTAACTGGGGCGGCAAGCACAGATACGCAGTATTTT.

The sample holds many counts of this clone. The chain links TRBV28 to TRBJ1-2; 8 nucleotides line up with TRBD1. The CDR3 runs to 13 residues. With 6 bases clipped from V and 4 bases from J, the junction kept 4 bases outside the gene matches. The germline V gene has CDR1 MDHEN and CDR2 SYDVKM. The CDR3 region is CASSWTGFYGYTF. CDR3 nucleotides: TGTGCCAGCAGCTGGACAGGGTTCTATGGCTACACCTTC.

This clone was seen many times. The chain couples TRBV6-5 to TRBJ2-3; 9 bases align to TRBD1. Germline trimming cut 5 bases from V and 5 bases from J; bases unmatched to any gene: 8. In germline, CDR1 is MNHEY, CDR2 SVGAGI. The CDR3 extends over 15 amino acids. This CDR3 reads CASSPKQGAEDTQYF. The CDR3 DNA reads TGTGCCAGCAGTCCCAAACAGGGGGCTGAAGATACGCAGTATTTT.

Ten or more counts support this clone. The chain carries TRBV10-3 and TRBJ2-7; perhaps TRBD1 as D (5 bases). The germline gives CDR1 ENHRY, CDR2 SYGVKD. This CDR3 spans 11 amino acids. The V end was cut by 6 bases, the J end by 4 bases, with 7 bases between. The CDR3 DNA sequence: TGTGCCATCAGCCGACAGTACGAGCAGTACTTC. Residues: CAISRQYEQYF.